The rows below give T cell receptor beta chains drawn from one sample of a study of T cell responses to AZD1222 COVID-19 vaccine. Repertoires were generated with immunoSEQ multiplex PCR, while TCRdb's copy carries only in-frame clones and drops some. The sample has roughly 120,000 clones, 70% to 90% seen once. The sample here was peripheral blood, taken on day 0 of AZD1222 vaccination. These receptors originate from an adult in good health. CDR3s include the opening cysteine and the closing phenylalanine or tryptophan. A D gene is named only where the DNA matches it firmly. Clone size is shown for a subset of rows, as once, few, many or a class of expanded clone.

CDR3 DNA: TGTGCCACCAGGGAACGGGGAGGCACTGAAGCTTTCTTT; CDR3 protein: CATRERGGTEAFF; clone size: NA; J gene: TRBJ1-1; V gene: TRBV24-1; D gene: NA
CDR3 DNA: TGTGCCAGCAGCGTGGGTCGGGATCAGCCCCAGCATTTT; CDR3 protein: CASSVGRDQPQHF; clone size: few; J gene: TRBJ1-5; V gene: TRBV9; D gene: NA
CDR3 DNA: TGTGCCAGCAGCTTAGAAGGGGCTGGGGCCAACGTCCTGACTTTC; CDR3 protein: CASSLEGAGANVLTF; clone size: NA; J gene: TRBJ2-6; V gene: TRBV7-9; D gene: NA
CDR3 DNA: TGTGCCAGTAGTGCTCTGAGGCGGGAGGGTTCCGGGGAGCTGTTTTTT; CDR3 protein: CASSALRREGSGELFF; clone size: NA; J gene: TRBJ2-2; V gene: TRBV19; D gene: TRBD2
CDR3 DNA: TGTGCCAGCAGCCTCAGGGGTCGGGACACTGAAGCTTTCTTT; CDR3 protein: CASSLRGRDTEAFF; clone size: NA; J gene: TRBJ1-1; V gene: TRBV7-3; D gene: NA
CDR3 DNA: TGCGCCAGCAGCCAAGTGTACGGGGGGACCGATAGCAATCAGCCCCAGCATTTT; CDR3 protein: CASSQVYGGTDSNQPQHF; clone size: NA; J gene: TRBJ1-5; V gene: TRBV4-1; D gene: NA
CDR3 DNA: TGTGCCAGTGCACCGGGACAAGACACCGGGGAGCTGTTTTTT; CDR3 protein: CASAPGQDTGELFF; clone size: NA; J gene: TRBJ2-2; V gene: TRBV19; D gene: NA
CDR3 DNA: TGCGCCAGCAGCCAAGGTCCCGACCGGAGGAATGAAAAACTGTTTTTT; CDR3 protein: CASSQGPDRRNEKLFF; clone size: NA; J gene: TRBJ1-4; V gene: TRBV4-1; D gene: NA
CDR3 DNA: TGCAGCGTTGAAAGGGGGGCAGATACGCAGTATTTT; CDR3 protein: CSVERGADTQYF; clone size: NA; J gene: TRBJ2-3; V gene: TRBV29-1; D gene: NA
CDR3 DNA: TGTGCCAGCAGCTCCCTAGGACAGGGGAGTGAGCAGTTCTTC; CDR3 protein: CASSSLGQGSEQFF; clone size: NA; J gene: TRBJ2-1; V gene: TRBV5-4; D gene: TRBD1
CDR3 DNA: TGTGCCAGCAGCTTGGCACGGAACACCGGGGAGCTGTTTTTT; CDR3 protein: CASSLARNTGELFF; clone size: NA; J gene: TRBJ2-2; V gene: TRBV5-4; D gene: NA
CDR3 DNA: TGTGCCAGCAGCGTATCCGGGGAAGAGACCCAGTACTTC; CDR3 protein: CASSVSGEETQYF; clone size: NA; J gene: TRBJ2-5; V gene: TRBV9; D gene: NA
CDR3 DNA: TGTGCCAGTAGTATAGTCCAAGGCCAGACCCAGTACTTC; CDR3 protein: CASSIVQGQTQYF; clone size: NA; J gene: TRBJ2-5; V gene: TRBV19; D gene: NA
CDR3 DNA: TGCGCCAGCAGCCCCGGGACGGGGATCTCTGACGTTGAAAAACTGTTTTTT; CDR3 protein: CASSPGTGISDVEKLFF; clone size: NA; J gene: TRBJ1-4; V gene: TRBV5-1; D gene: NA
CDR3 DNA: TGTGCCAGTAAGGACAGGGCGGTCGGTCAGCCCCAGCATTTT; CDR3 protein: CASKDRAVGQPQHF; clone size: once; J gene: TRBJ1-5; V gene: TRBV19; D gene: TRBD1
CDR3 DNA: TGTGCCAGCAGTTACAGGGGACAGGGAAATTCACCCCTCCACTTT; CDR3 protein: CASSYRGQGNSPLHF; clone size: NA; J gene: TRBJ1-6; V gene: TRBV6-5; D gene: TRBD1
CDR3 DNA: TGTGCCAGCTCACCACCGGCCAGGGCCACCTACGAGCAGTACTTC; CDR3 protein: CASSPPARATYEQYF; clone size: few; J gene: TRBJ2-7; V gene: TRBV18; D gene: NA
CDR3 DNA: TGTGCCAGCAGCTCGGGACTCCTTTACAACGAGCAGTACTTC; CDR3 protein: CASSSGLLYNEQYF; clone size: NA; J gene: TRBJ2-7; V gene: TRBV9; D gene: NA
CDR3 DNA: TGTGCCAGCCAAACCGGGTACAATGAGCAGTTCTTC; CDR3 protein: CASQTGYNEQFF; clone size: NA; J gene: TRBJ2-1; V gene: TRBV6-5; D gene: NA
CDR3 DNA: TGTGCCCTGGAGGACAGGGCGGGCAATCAGCCCCAGCATTTT; CDR3 protein: CALEDRAGNQPQHF; clone size: once; J gene: TRBJ1-5; V gene: TRBV30; D gene: TRBD1
CDR3 DNA: TGTGCCAGCAGTAAAGGACAGTTTAGCAATCAGCCCCAGCATTTT; CDR3 protein: CASSKGQFSNQPQHF; clone size: few; J gene: TRBJ1-5; V gene: TRBV6-2/TRBV6-3; D gene: NA
CDR3 DNA: TGTGCCATCAGCACCACACCGGGACTAGCGGGAGCGACCGCCTACAATGAGCAGTTCTTC; CDR3 protein: CAISTTPGLAGATAYNEQFF; clone size: NA; J gene: TRBJ2-1; V gene: TRBV10-3; D gene: TRBD2
CDR3 DNA: TGTGCCAGCAGTTATAGTGGACAGGGCGTCTACGAGCAGTACTTC; CDR3 protein: CASSYSGQGVYEQYF; clone size: NA; J gene: TRBJ2-7; V gene: TRBV6-5; D gene: TRBD1
CDR3 DNA: TGTGCCAGCAGCACCTCCGCGCAATCCTACTCCTACGAGCAGTACTTC; CDR3 protein: CASSTSAQSYSYEQYF; clone size: few; J gene: TRBJ2-7; V gene: TRBV7-8; D gene: NA
CDR3 DNA: TGTGCCAGTAGTATCCCGGGCCAAGGGATCTATGGCTACACCTTC; CDR3 protein: CASSIPGQGIYGYTF; clone size: NA; J gene: TRBJ1-2; V gene: TRBV19; D gene: NA
CDR3 DNA: TGTGCCAGCTCACCCGGGACCTATCAGCCCCAGCATTTT; CDR3 protein: CASSPGTYQPQHF; clone size: NA; J gene: TRBJ1-5; V gene: TRBV18; D gene: NA
CDR3 DNA: TGTGCCAGCAGTGAAGTATTGAGTGGTACCACTGGAGATACGCAGTATTTT; CDR3 protein: CASSEVLSGTTGDTQYF; clone size: NA; J gene: TRBJ2-3; V gene: TRBV6-1; D gene: NA
CDR3 DNA: TGTGCCAGCAAGGGGGCGCAGGGCTACACCTTC; CDR3 protein: CASKGAQGYTF; clone size: NA; J gene: TRBJ1-2; V gene: TRBV2; D gene: TRBD1
CDR3 DNA: TGTGCCAGCAGTTTGGACAGGGTCGTAAACTATGGCTACACCTTC; CDR3 protein: CASSLDRVVNYGYTF; clone size: NA; J gene: TRBJ1-2; V gene: TRBV28; D gene: TRBD1
CDR3 DNA: TGTGCCATCAGTGAGGACAGGGTCGATCAGCCCCAGCATTTT; CDR3 protein: CAISEDRVDQPQHF; clone size: few; J gene: TRBJ1-5; V gene: TRBV10-3; D gene: TRBD1
CDR3 DNA: TGTGCCAGCAGTTCAGAAGAGGGCACCGAGCAGTTCTTC; CDR3 protein: CASSSEEGTEQFF; clone size: once; J gene: TRBJ2-1; V gene: TRBV27; D gene: NA
CDR3 DNA: TGTGCCAGCAGCGAAGGGCTGAACACCGGGGAGCTGTTTTTT; CDR3 protein: CASSEGLNTGELFF; clone size: NA; J gene: TRBJ2-2; V gene: TRBV5-4; D gene: NA
CDR3 DNA: TGTGCCAGCAGCTTAGCGGGGGGCACAGATACGCAGTATTTT; CDR3 protein: CASSLAGGTDTQYF; clone size: NA; J gene: TRBJ2-3; V gene: TRBV11-3; D gene: NA
CDR3 DNA: TGTGCCAGCTCCCCCGGTCTGACGAGGAACACTGAAGCTTTCTTT; CDR3 protein: CASSPGLTRNTEAFF; clone size: NA; J gene: TRBJ1-1; V gene: TRBV18; D gene: NA
CDR3 DNA: TGTGCCAGCAGTGGCTCCGGATGGGGGCGAGAGCAGTACTTC; CDR3 protein: CASSGSGWGREQYF; clone size: NA; J gene: TRBJ2-7; V gene: TRBV6-2/TRBV6-3; D gene: NA
CDR3 DNA: TGCGCCAGCAGCTTGGTTGGCACCGGGGAGCTGTTTTTT; CDR3 protein: CASSLVGTGELFF; clone size: NA; J gene: TRBJ2-2; V gene: TRBV5-1; D gene: NA
CDR3 DNA: TGTGCCAGCAGTGAGGTGTGGGGCAATGAGCAGTTCTTC; CDR3 protein: CASSEVWGNEQFF; clone size: NA; J gene: TRBJ2-1; V gene: TRBV6-4; D gene: NA
CDR3 DNA: TGTGCCAGCAGTTACGCGGACAGGGGCTACGAGCAGTACTTC; CDR3 protein: CASSYADRGYEQYF; clone size: NA; J gene: TRBJ2-7; V gene: TRBV6-5; D gene: TRBD1
CDR3 DNA: TGCAGCGTTGCCTTCCGGGACAGGGCCTACGAGCAGTACTTC; CDR3 protein: CSVAFRDRAYEQYF; clone size: NA; J gene: TRBJ2-7; V gene: TRBV29-1; D gene: TRBD1
CDR3 DNA: TGTGCCAGTACTACTTCAGGGACAGGGGCCAGCTCCTATAATTCACCCCTCCACTTT; CDR3 protein: CASTTSGTGASSYNSPLHF; clone size: NA; J gene: TRBJ1-6; V gene: TRBV19; D gene: TRBD1
CDR3 DNA: TGCGCCAGCAGTGAGACGGGACTCTACAATGAGCAGTTCTTC; CDR3 protein: CASSETGLYNEQFF; clone size: NA; J gene: TRBJ2-1; V gene: TRBV10-1; D gene: NA
CDR3 DNA: TGTGCCAGCAGTGACTCGATAACCCTAGGGTTCTACGAGCAGTACTTC; CDR3 protein: CASSDSITLGFYEQYF; clone size: NA; J gene: TRBJ2-7; V gene: TRBV6-4; D gene: NA
CDR3 DNA: TGTGCCAGTAGTATAAAGGGGGCCAGACTTATTAACTATGGCTACACCTTC; CDR3 protein: CASSIKGARLINYGYTF; clone size: NA; J gene: TRBJ1-2; V gene: TRBV19; D gene: TRBD1
CDR3 DNA: TGTGCCTGGAGTGGAGGTCGGAACACCGGGGAGCTGTTTTTT; CDR3 protein: CAWSGGRNTGELFF; clone size: NA; J gene: TRBJ2-2; V gene: TRBV30; D gene: NA
CDR3 DNA: TGTGCCAGCAGACCCACAGGGGGCAACTACAATGAGCAGTTCTTC; CDR3 protein: CASRPTGGNYNEQFF; clone size: NA; J gene: TRBJ2-1; V gene: TRBV6-5; D gene: TRBD1
CDR3 DNA: TGTGCCAGCAGCAGAGGGTCGGATACGCAGTATTTT; CDR3 protein: CASSRGSDTQYF; clone size: NA; J gene: TRBJ2-3; V gene: TRBV5-6; D gene: NA
CDR3 DNA: TGCGCCAGCAGCCAAAACGGACACGTGCAGGAGACCCAGTACTTC; CDR3 protein: CASSQNGHVQETQYF; clone size: NA; J gene: TRBJ2-5; V gene: TRBV5-1; D gene: NA
CDR3 DNA: TGTGCCAGCTCACCACCGGTACAGGGCTACAATGAGCAGTTCTTC; CDR3 protein: CASSPPVQGYNEQFF; clone size: NA; J gene: TRBJ2-1; V gene: TRBV18; D gene: NA
CDR3 DNA: TGTGCCAGCAGCTTAGGCCCTGGGGAGGTGTCCGCCTACGAGCAGTACTTC; CDR3 protein: CASSLGPGEVSAYEQYF; clone size: NA; J gene: TRBJ2-7; V gene: TRBV7-2; D gene: NA